Listed below are T cell receptor beta chains from one sample, sequenced in a study of metastatic and nonmetastatic thyroid tumors. TCRdb re-called clones via MiXCR from the PCR reads. The table shows about 21,000 clones, with approximately 30% occurring only once. Sequencing input: blood. These receptors all stem from a female donor with papillary thyroid cancer or a benign thyroid nodule (not recorded which). Some clones in this sample may be carry-over from other donors' samples. CDR3s include the opening cysteine and the closing phenylalanine or tryptophan. The order of the fields is V gene, clone size, J gene, D gene, CDR3 DNA, CDR3 protein. The D gene is left open where the match is weak. Expanded clones are given a class, and other clones once, few, many or no size at all.

TRBV6-4,medium-sized,TRBJ1-6,-,TGTGCCAGCAGTCCTACAGAGTATAATTCACCCCTCCACTTT,CASSPTEYNSPLHF
TRBV2,many,TRBJ2-3,-,TGTGCCACAAAGCCGCCAGGACTCCGCACAGATACGCAGTATTTT,CATKPPGLRTDTQYF
TRBV2,many,TRBJ2-7,-,TGTGCCAGTAGGGGGGTGATACGGGGAGAGCAGTACTTC,CASRGVIRGEQYF
TRBV5-1,medium-sized,TRBJ1-4,-,TGCGCCAGCAGCTTGGGGGTTGCAACTAATGAAAAACTGTTTTTT,CASSLGVATNEKLFF
TRBV2,many,TRBJ1-2,-,TGTGCCAGCAGAGAAACTGGACAGAGTACCGACTACACCTTC,CASRETGQSTDYTF
TRBV10-2,-,TRBJ1-6,-,TGCGCCAGCAGTGAGCCCCCAGGTAATTCACCCCTCCACTTT,CASSEPPGNSPLHF
TRBV19,-,TRBJ2-3,TRBD2,TGTGCCAGTAGTATTTCACAGCTTAGCGGGAGGGCCGGTGGAGATACGCAGTATTTT,CASSISQLSGRAGGDTQYF
TRBV7-6,-,TRBJ1-6,-,TGTGCCAGCAGCTTGGGCAGTGACTCACCCCTCCACTTT,CASSLGSDSPLHF
TRBV25-1,many,TRBJ2-7,TRBD1,TGTGCCAGCAGTGAGAGGACAGGGGCCTACGAGCAGTACTTC,CASSERTGAYEQYF
TRBV28,few,TRBJ2-2,-,TGTGCCAGCAGTGCGCCCTCCGGGGGGAACACCGGGGAGCTGTTTTTT,CASSAPSGGNTGELFF
TRBV6-2/TRBV6-3,many,TRBJ1-2,-,TGTGCCAGCAGTAGGCGGGACGCGTATGGCTACACCTTC,CASSRRDAYGYTF
TRBV20-1,few,TRBJ1-6,-,TGCAGTGCTAGTGGAGAGAATTATTCACCCCTCCACTTT,CSASGENYSPLHF
TRBV5-1,-,TRBJ2-7,TRBD2,TGCGCCAGCAGCACGGGGACTAGCGGGAGGGCCTCGGAGCAGTACTTC,CASSTGTSGRASEQYF
TRBV5-1,medium-sized,TRBJ1-1,-,TGCGCCAGCAGCTCAGGGGACAACACTGAAGCTTTCTTT,CASSSGDNTEAFF
TRBV30,many,TRBJ2-1,TRBD2,TGTGCCTGGATAGGGAGGGAGGCTAGCTTGAGTGAGCAGTTCTTC,CAWIGREASLSEQFF
TRBV9,-,TRBJ1-3,-,TGTGCCAGCAGCGTAGGCCCGGGGGCGGGAGGAAACACCATATATTTT,CASSVGPGAGGNTIYF
TRBV15,few,TRBJ1-5,-,TGTGCCACCAGCGCCAATAGCAATCAGCCCCAGCATTTT,CATSANSNQPQHF
TRBV5-1,many,TRBJ2-3,-,TGCGCCAGCAGCTTGGGCGGGATCGTCACAGATACGCAGTATTTT,CASSLGGIVTDTQYF
TRBV28,-,TRBJ2-7,TRBD1,TGTGCCAGCAGTGAATCACAGGGGGCCCACTACGAGCAGTACTTC,CASSESQGAHYEQYF
TRBV11-2,medium-sized,TRBJ2-2,TRBD2,TGTGCCAGCAGCACACGGACTAGCGGGGGCACCGGGGAGCTGTTTTTT,CASSTRTSGGTGELFF
TRBV5-6,-,TRBJ2-6,-,TGTGCCAGCAGCAGCCCGGGACTCGGGGCCAACGTCCTGACTTTC,CASSSPGLGANVLTF
TRBV4-1,-,TRBJ1-2,-,TGCGCCAGCAGCCAAGTTGGGACCGCCGGGTATGGCTACTCCTTC,CASSQVGTAGYGYSF
TRBV2,medium-sized,TRBJ1-6,-,TGTGCCAGCAGTGAACTCGCGACGGGGGCCGATTCACCCCTCCACTTT,CASSELATGADSPLHF
TRBV27,many,TRBJ2-5,-,TGTGCCAGCAGTTTATATGGGGCCCAAGAGACCCAGTACTTC,CASSLYGAQETQYF
TRBV6-1,medium-sized,TRBJ1-5,-,TGTGCCAGCAGTTTTCTCGGGGATCCAATAAGCAATCAGCCCCAGCATTTT,CASSFLGDPISNQPQHF
TRBV6-5,many,TRBJ1-2,-,TGTGCCAGCAGTTACTCGAGTAAGGGGTTGGATGGCTACACCTTC,CASSYSSKGLDGYTF
TRBV11-3,medium-sized,TRBJ1-2,-,TGTGCCAGCAGCTTAGAAAAGGGACGGATATTGAGCTTC,CASSLEKGRILSF
TRBV10-3,many,TRBJ2-1,TRBD2,TGTGCCATCAGTGAGCCCGCCGGACTAGCGGGGGGATCCTACAATGAGCAGTTCTTC,CAISEPAGLAGGSYNEQFF